The source of this TCR beta chain is a study of control samples from healthy donors and cancer patients. CDR1 is SGHDN, CDR2 FVKESK, per germline. The CDR3 is made up of 14 amino acids. V was clipped by 1 base and J by 5 bases, with 11 bases between them. TCRdb's copy holds only in-frame clones and misses some; the assay was immunoSEQ multiplex PCR. The sample has hundreds of thousands of clones, approximately 90% seen once. The sample consisted of PBMCs. The TCR was taken from a man aged 35 to 55 with head and neck cancer. V and J are TRBV14 and TRBJ2-5; D gene unclear. For the CDR3, the DNA is TGTGCCAGCAGCCAAGTCGTCGGGTCGGAGACCCAGTACTTC. Translated: CASSQVVGSETQYF.